The 32 T cell receptor beta chains below were found in one sample sequenced in a study of T cells in narcolepsy. Sequenced by immunoSEQ multiplex PCR; TCRdb stores in-frame clones only, minus some. The data show 25,000 to 35,000 clones, about four fifths seen once. The sample was memory (CD45RA-) CD4+ T cells from blood. The receptors originated from a human donor in good health.

This chain uses TRBV18 with TRBJ1-1; no clear D. Per the germline V gene, CDR1 is KGHSH and CDR2 is LQKENI. The CDR3 covers 15 residues. V was clipped by 3 bases and J by 1 base, with 12 bases between them. Written as DNA, the CDR3 is TGTGCCAGCTCACCGATAGCCCCAGGGAACACTGAAGCTTTCTTT. Translated, it gives CASSPIAPGNTEAFF. The full variable domain, its missing parts supplied by reference TRBV18 and TRBJ1-1, is NAGVMQNPRHLVRRRGQEARLRCSPMKGHSHVYWYRQLPEEGLKFMVYLQKENIIDESGMPKERFSAEFPKEGPSILRIQQVVRGDSAAYFCASSPIAPGNTEAFFGQGTRLTVV.

This clone was observed a handful of times. The chain recombines TRBV6-4 with TRBJ1-3; no reliable D call. The germline V gene has CDR1 MRHNA and CDR2 SNTAGT. Between the trimmed V and J ends, which lost 7 bases and 0 bases, there was a span of 10 bases. The CDR3 length is 14 residues. The CDR3 sequence is CASKPDPSGNTIYF. The CDR3, as DNA: TGTGCCAGCAAGCCCGACCCCTCTGGAAACACCATATATTTT.

The chain joins TRBV7-8 to TRBJ1-6, with D uncertain. V lost 10 bases and J lost 6, with 13 bases in between. The germline gives CDR1 SGHVS, CDR2 FQNEAQ. There are 13 residues in the CDR3. CDR3 residues: CATKQRGNSPLHF. In nucleotides, the CDR3 is TGTGCCACCAAGCAGCGGGGTAATTCACCCCTCCACTTT. The full variable domain, completed using reference TRBV7-8 and TRBJ1-6, is GAGVSQSPRYKVAKRGQDVALRCDPISGHVSLFWYQQALGQGPEFLTYFQNEAQLDKSGLPSDRFFAERPEGSVSTLKIQRTQQEDSAVYLCATKQRGNSPLHFGNGTRLTVT.

This chain joins TRBV7-2 and TRBJ2-1; a weak D match, TRBD2 (5 bases). Germline V gene lookup returns CDR1 SGHTA and CDR2 FQGNSA. Between the trimmed V and J ends, which lost 5 bases and 7 bases, there was a span of 9 bases. The CDR3 runs to 12 residues. The CDR3 DNA is TGTGCCAGCAGCCCCACGGGGAATGAGCAGTTCTTC. Amino acid sequence: CASSPTGNEQFF.

This chain connects TRBV6-6 to TRBJ1-2, with 7 bases matching TRBD1. Germline trimming cut 6 bases from V and 7 bases from J; bases unmatched to any gene: 11. CDR1 and CDR2 from the germline V gene are MNHNY and SVGAGI (reference sequence). CDR3 size: 14 residues. The CDR3 sequence: CASRPTGLEGGYTF. The CDR3 region has the DNA TGTGCCAGCAGGCCGACAGGGCTTGAAGGTGGCTACACCTTC.

The genes are TRBV2 and TRBJ2-1, with 9 nucleotides matching TRBD2. Germline values: CDR1 SNHLY, CDR2 FYNNEI. This CDR3 has 17 residues. V shed 6 bases, J shed 4 bases, and the junction held 13 bases outside the gene matches. The CDR3, as DNA: TGTGCCAGCAGATCGGGCCTAGCAGCGGGGGGATACAATGAGCAGTTCTTC. This gives the protein CASRSGLAAGGYNEQFF. Drawing the rest from reference TRBV2 and TRBJ2-1, the complete variable domain is EPEVTQTPSHQVTQMGQEVILRCVPISNHLYFYWYRQILGQKVEFLVSFYNNEISEKSEIFDDQFSVERPDGSNFTLKIRSTKLEDSAMYFCASRSGLAAGGYNEQFFGPGTRLTVL.

The rearrangement joins TRBV11-2 to TRBJ2-7; no clear D gene. V lost 4 bases, J lost 3 bases, and 13 bases lay in between. This CDR3 is 14 amino acids long. Germline CDR1 and CDR2: SGHAT and FQNNGV. CDR3 sequence reads: CASSSWTLDYEQYF. CDR3 bases: TGTGCCAGCAGCTCCTGGACCTTAGACTACGAGCAGTACTTC.

The V and J genes are TRBV18 and TRBJ1-2; 7 nucleotides agree with TRBD1. This CDR3 spans 15 amino acids. Germline V gives CDR1 KGHSH, CDR2 LQKENI. Trimming removed 5 bases from V and 8 bases from J; junction bases left unmatched: 14. The CDR3 region has the DNA TGTGCCAGCTCATTTCGACAGGGTCGGGATCACGGCTACACCTTC. Its protein product is CASSFRQGRDHGYTF.

This rearrangement joins TRBV6-6 to TRBJ1-3; perhaps TRBD1 as D (5 bases). From germline, CDR1 is MNHNY and CDR2 SVGAGI (reference sequence). The CDR3 spans 15 residues. V was pared by 6 bases and J by 0 bases, with 12 bases between. The DNA for the CDR3 is TGTGCCAGCAGCAGGGTTGATTCCTCTGGAAACACCATATATTTT. This sequence encodes CASSRVDSSGNTIYF.

The V gene is TRBV30, the J gene TRBJ1-1; a weak D match, TRBD1 (5 bases). Deletions cut 1 base from V and 6 bases from J, with 12 bases between. The CDR3 spans 13 residues. Per germline, CDR1 GTSNPN and CDR2 SVGIG (reference sequence). The CDR3 DNA reads as TGTGCCTGGAGTGCCGGGAGAGGGGCTGAAGCTTTCTTT. Its translation is CAWSAGRGAEAFF.

J is TRBJ2-1 and V is TRBV7-7; D remains ambiguous. The CDR3 is 15 amino acids. V was trimmed by 1 base and J by 0 bases, leaving 7 bases between them. Germline V CDR1 and CDR2: SSHAT, FNYEAQ (reference sequence). The CDR3 region is CASSLVPGSYNEQFF. In DNA form, the CDR3 reads TGTGCCAGCAGCTTAGTCCCGGGCTCCTACAATGAGCAGTTCTTC.

The chain combines TRBV19 with TRBJ1-5, with 10 bases matching TRBD1. This CDR3 contains 15 residues. V was pared by 3 bases and J by 11 bases, with 10 bases of the junction left unmatched. The germline gives CDR1 LNHDA, CDR2 SQIVND (reference sequence). The CDR3 nucleotides read TGTGCCAGTAGTATTGGGGGACAGGGGCATAGGGCCCAGCATTTT. As protein: CASSIGGQGHRAQHF.

The chain uses TRBV6-1 and TRBJ1-5; TRBD1 might be the D (5 bases). V was cut by 7 bases and J by 5 bases, with 18 bases left in between. The CDR3 consists of 15 residues. CDR1 is MNHNS, CDR2 SASEGT, per germline. The CDR3 DNA reads as TGTGCCAGCAACCCAGGGAAAGGTGGCTATCAGCCCCAGCATTTT. As protein: CASNPGKGGYQPQHF.

The genes are TRBV28 and TRBJ1-6, with a possible D match to TRBD1 (5 bases). CDR1 and CDR2 (germline): MDHEN, SYDVKM. The CDR3 consists of 14 residues. The V and J ends lost 8 bases and 9 bases respectively, with 17 bases between them. This chain's CDR3 is CASQDGALGSPLHF. The CDR3, as DNA: TGTGCCAGCCAAGATGGGGCGTTAGGTTCACCCCTCCACTTT.

The chain has TRBV28 and TRBJ1-1; 7 bases align to TRBD1. CDR1 and CDR2 from the germline V gene are MDHEN and SYDVKM. The J segment lost 0 bases and the V segment lost 2 bases, leaving 0 bases of the junction unmatched. The CDR3 consists of 14 residues. CDR3 loop: CASSLGTVNTEAFF. The CDR3 DNA is TGTGCCAGCAGTTTAGGGACAGTGAACACTGAAGCTTTCTTT.

About this clone itself: The sample contains more than one DNA sequence encoding this CDR3. The chain carries TRBV28 and TRBJ1-4; TRBD1 agrees at 9 bases. CDR1 is MDHEN and CDR2 is SYDVKM in the germline V gene. V dropped 3 bases and J dropped 8; count of bases not matched to a gene: 1. The CDR3 is 13 amino acids. CDR3 bases: TGTGCCAGCAGTTTGGGGACAGGGGAAAAACTGTTTTTT. It codes for CASSLGTGEKLFF.

This CDR3 is CSVEKGLAGGTDTQYF. In DNA form, the CDR3 reads TGCAGCGTTGAGAAGGGGCTAGCGGGAGGTACAGATACGCAGTATTTT. The rearrangement links TRBV29-1 to TRBJ2-3; 11 bases align to TRBD2. The germline V gene has CDR1 SQVTM and CDR2 ANQGSEA. The CDR3 runs to 16 residues. The J segment lost 3 bases and the V segment lost 3 bases, leaving 8 bases of the junction unmatched.

The rearrangement links TRBV27 to TRBJ2-3; no definite D call. The CDR3 consists of 15 residues. V was trimmed by 0 bases and J by 2 bases, leaving 9 bases between them. Germline V lookup: CDR1 MNHEY, CDR2 SMNVEV (reference sequence). The CDR3 is CASSLSRLLTDTQYF. CDR3 coding DNA: TGTGCCAGCAGTTTATCGAGACTGCTCACAGATACGCAGTATTTT.

This clone occurred once. The genes are TRBV7-2 and TRBJ2-1, with D hard to call. Between the trimmed V and J ends, which lost 5 bases and 5 bases, there was a span of 7 bases. The germline V gene has CDR1 SGHTA and CDR2 FQGNSA. CDR3 length: 12 residues. The CDR3 here is CASSTQDNEQFF. The CDR3 nucleotides are TGTGCCAGCAGCACACAAGACAATGAGCAGTTCTTC.

This sequence joins TRBV9 and TRBJ1-6, with D tentatively TRBD1 (5 bases). This CDR3 has 17 amino acids. V was trimmed by 4 bases and J by 7 bases, leaving 21 bases between them. CDR1 SGDLS and CDR2 YYNGEE come from the germline V gene. The DNA of the CDR3 is TGTGCCAGCAGCACCGGGCAGGGCCTCACCTCGAATTCACCCCTCCACTTT. Amino acid sequence: CASSTGQGLTSNSPLHF.

This clone was seen more than once but under ten times. This chain joins TRBV6-5 and TRBJ1-3, with D unclear. V shed 0 bases and J shed 2 bases, with 11 bases lying between them. Looked up from germline, CDR1 is MNHEY and CDR2 is SVGAGI. The CDR3 runs 16 residues. CDR3 sequence (DNA): TGTGCCAGCAGTTACTCGGCGCCGACCACTGGAAACACCATATATTTT. Translating it yields CASSYSAPTTGNTIYF.

This clone appeared a few times. V is TRBV7-8 and J is TRBJ1-1; 11 nucleotides align to TRBD1. CDR3 length equals 15 residues. CDR1 and CDR2 from the germline V gene are SGHVS and FQNEAQ. With V trimmed by 4 bases and J by 1 base, 2 bases remained unmatched. The CDR3 region is CASSSGQGANTEAFF. CDR3 coding DNA: TGTGCCAGCAGCTCCGGACAGGGGGCGAACACTGAAGCTTTCTTT.

The V gene is TRBV20-1, the J gene TRBJ1-2; no clear D. Germline V lookup: CDR1 DFQATT, CDR2 SNEGSKA (reference sequence). Trimming left V 5 bases short and J 11 bases short, with 9 bases between. This CDR3 contains 9 residues. The chain's CDR3 is CSAFTEYTF. CDR3 nucleotides: TGCAGTGCTTTCACAGAGTACACCTTC.

This chain uses TRBV28 with TRBJ2-7, with TRBD1 matching over 8 bases. This CDR3 comprises 16 residues. V dropped 5 bases and J dropped 4; count of bases not matched to a gene: 13. CDR1 and CDR2 (germline): MDHEN, SYDVKM. Here the CDR3 DNA reads TGTGCCAGCAGTATGGGACAGGCAACGGCCCAATACGAGCAGTACTTC. Protein: CASSMGQATAQYEQYF. Drawing the rest from reference TRBV28 and TRBJ2-7, the complete variable domain is DVKVTQSSRYLVKRTGEKVFLECVQDMDHENMFWYRQDPGLGLRLIYFSYDVKMKEKGDIPEGYSVSREKKERFSLILESASTNQTSMYLCASSMGQATAQYEQYFGPGTRLTVT.

V is TRBV4-2 and J is TRBJ2-7, with D unclear. V was clipped by 0 bases and J by 5 bases, with 20 bases between them. The CDR3 sequence is 17 residues long. The germline V gene encodes CDR1 LGHNA and CDR2 YNFKEQ. As DNA, the CDR3 is TGTGCCAGCAGCCAAGATATGGCGCAGGTCCCTTCCCACGAGCAGTACTTC. It yields the protein CASSQDMAQVPSHEQYF.

J is TRBJ1-5 and V is TRBV7-8; no clear D gene. The CDR3 sequence is 16 residues long. Deletions cut 4 bases from V and 3 bases from J, with 16 bases between. Germline V gene lookup returns CDR1 SGHVS and CDR2 FQNEAQ. Here the CDR3 DNA reads TGTGCCAGCAGCTCCTTGGGAACGGAAAACAATCAGCCCCAGCATTTT. Its translation is CASSSLGTENNQPQHF.

A remark on this clone: The junction differs from germline at one of its ends, possibly a read error. The chain links TRBV2 to TRBJ2-3; 9 nucleotides agree with TRBD2. From germline, CDR1 is SNHLY and CDR2 FYNNEI. CDR3 length equals 13 residues. CDR3 residues: CASRGTSIDTQYF. DNA for the CDR3: TGTGCCAGCAGAGGGACTAGCATAGATACGCAGTATTTT. The entire variable domain, with the rest obtained from reference TRBV2 and TRBJ2-3, is as follows: EPEVTQTPSHQVTQMGQEVILRCVPISNHLYFYWYRQILGQKVEFLVSFYNNEISEKSEIFDDQFSVERPDGSNFTLKIRSTKLEDSAMYFCASRGTSIDTQYFGPGTRLTVL.

The rearrangement links TRBV5-8 to TRBJ1-1, with 9 bases matching TRBD1. V shed 5 bases, J shed 0 bases, and the junction held 8 bases outside the gene matches. This CDR3 is built from 16 residues. Germline CDR1 and CDR2: SGHTS and YDEGEE. CDR3 residues: CASRRGQGLLNTEAFF. DNA for the CDR3: TGTGCCAGCAGACGGGGACAGGGTCTCCTGAACACTGAAGCTTTCTTT.

This rearrangement joins TRBV5-4 to TRBJ2-1; the match to TRBD1 covers 7 bases. CDR3 length: 15 residues. Germline CDR1 SGHNT, CDR2 YYREEE (reference sequence). J was trimmed by 5 bases and V by 3 bases; bases with no gene match: 8. The CDR3, as DNA: TGTGCCAGCAGCTCAACAGGGGCTGTGAACAATGAGCAGTTCTTC. Translation: CASSSTGAVNNEQFF.

DNA of the CDR3: TGTGCCAGCAGTGAAGGGGGCGCTGTTGATGAGCAGTTCTTC. As protein: CASSEGGAVDEQFF. The gene calls are TRBV2 and TRBJ2-1, with a weak D call TRBD1 (5 bases). V was shortened by 1 base and J by 8 bases, with 12 bases between the two germline ends. Germline CDR1 is SNHLY and CDR2 is FYNNEI. This CDR3 has 14 residues.

There are a few counts of this clone. The CDR3 bases are TGTGCCAGCAGCGTCTCGGCAGGGAAGGGCTATGGCTACACCTTC. Its translation: CASSVSAGKGYGYTF. V usage is TRBV9 and J usage is TRBJ1-2; D possibly corresponds to TRBD1 (5 bases). CDR1 and CDR2 from the germline V gene are SGDLS and YYNGEE. V was clipped by 2 bases and J by 4 bases, with 15 bases between them. There are 15 residues in the CDR3.

V is TRBV15 and J is TRBJ2-2; 9 nucleotides line up with TRBD1. After removal of 5 bases from V and 2 bases from J, the junction contained 6 bases not matched to a gene. Per the germline V gene, CDR1 is LNHNV and CDR2 is YYDKDF (reference sequence). The CDR3 is 16 amino acids. This chain's CDR3 is CATSPPTGGNTGELFF. CDR3 DNA sequence: TGTGCCACCAGCCCTCCGACAGGGGGTAACACCGGGGAGCTGTTTTTT.